A selection of T cell receptor beta chains follows, all from one sample in a study of CD8+ T cells in alopecia areata. TCRdb's table, derived via immunoSEQ multiplex PCR, lists solely in-frame clones and lacks some. Of around 270,000 clones in the sample, about three fifths are singletons; the top ten hold under 2%. The sample in question was CD4+ T cells sorted from blood, obtained at week 24, from a patient treated with tofacitinib. Source of these receptors: a human donor with alopecia areata. Each CDR3 is given with its conserved first and last residue. Each record gives: D gene, V gene, J gene, CDR3 length, clone size, CDR3 protein, CDR3 DNA. The D gene is left open where the match is weak. Clone size, where shown, is once, few, many, or a class for clones that have expanded.

d_call: TRBD2
v_call: TRBV5-1
j_call: TRBJ2-1
cdr3_length: 15
clone_size: -
cdr3_aa: CASTQERGVSNEQFF
cdr3_nt: TGCGCCAGCACCCAGGAGCGGGGGGTCAGCAATGAGCAGTTCTTC

d_call: TRBD1
v_call: TRBV10-3
j_call: TRBJ1-1
cdr3_length: 14
clone_size: -
cdr3_aa: CAISESDRGSQAFF
cdr3_nt: TGTGCCATCAGTGAGTCGGACAGGGGGTCCCAAGCTTTCTTT

d_call: TRBD2
v_call: TRBV28
j_call: TRBJ2-5
cdr3_length: 18
clone_size: -
cdr3_aa: CASSFGRMGRGGLETQYF
cdr3_nt: TGTGCCAGCAGTTTCGGGCGGATGGGACGGGGGGGCTTGGAGACCCAGTACTTC

d_call: TRBD1
v_call: TRBV30
j_call: TRBJ1-1
cdr3_length: 13
clone_size: few
cdr3_aa: CAWSGGQAHEAFF
cdr3_nt: TGTGCCTGGAGTGGGGGACAGGCCCATGAAGCTTTCTTT

d_call: TRBD1
v_call: TRBV28
j_call: TRBJ2-4
cdr3_length: 15
clone_size: -
cdr3_aa: CASSGTGGLKNIQYF
cdr3_nt: TGTGCCAGCAGTGGGACAGGGGGGCTTAAAAACATTCAGTACTTC

d_call: TRBD1
v_call: TRBV6-5
j_call: TRBJ1-3
cdr3_length: 15
clone_size: -
cdr3_aa: CASWGQSTSRNTIYF
cdr3_nt: TGTGCCAGCTGGGGACAGTCGACCTCCCGAAACACCATATATTTT

d_call: -
v_call: TRBV5-1
j_call: TRBJ2-1
cdr3_length: 17
clone_size: -
cdr3_aa: CASSPEGMGRAYNEQFF
cdr3_nt: TGCGCCAGCAGCCCGGAGGGGATGGGTAGGGCCTACAATGAGCAGTTCTTC

d_call: TRBD2
v_call: TRBV28
j_call: TRBJ2-7
cdr3_length: 15
clone_size: few
cdr3_aa: CASSPTSGGIDEQYF
cdr3_nt: TGTGCCAGCAGTCCCACTAGCGGGGGGATCGACGAGCAGTACTTC

d_call: TRBD2
v_call: TRBV7-2
j_call: TRBJ2-3
cdr3_length: 16
clone_size: -
cdr3_aa: CASSVGGTRYTDTQYF
cdr3_nt: TGTGCCAGCAGCGTCGGCGGGACTAGATACACAGATACGCAGTATTTT

d_call: -
v_call: TRBV6-1
j_call: TRBJ2-3
cdr3_length: 13
clone_size: few
cdr3_aa: CASSGGSTDTQYF
cdr3_nt: TGTGCCAGCAGTGGCGGGTCCACAGATACGCAGTATTTT

d_call: TRBD1
v_call: TRBV6-5
j_call: TRBJ1-2
cdr3_length: 13
clone_size: -
cdr3_aa: CASRSDRGGGYTF
cdr3_nt: TGTGCCAGCAGATCCGACAGGGGAGGTGGCTACACCTTC